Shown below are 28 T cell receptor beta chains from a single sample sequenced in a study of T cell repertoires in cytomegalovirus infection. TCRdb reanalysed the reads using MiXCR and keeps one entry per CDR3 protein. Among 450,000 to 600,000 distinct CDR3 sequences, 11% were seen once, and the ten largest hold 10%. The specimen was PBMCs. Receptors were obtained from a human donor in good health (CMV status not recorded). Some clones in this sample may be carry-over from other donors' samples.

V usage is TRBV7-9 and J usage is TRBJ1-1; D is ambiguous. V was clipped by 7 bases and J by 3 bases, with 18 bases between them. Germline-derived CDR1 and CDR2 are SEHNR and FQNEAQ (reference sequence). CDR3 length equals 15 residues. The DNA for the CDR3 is TGTGCCAGCACCCAGAGGGAGGGCGCTCACACTGAAGCTTTCTTT. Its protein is CASTQREGAHTEAFF. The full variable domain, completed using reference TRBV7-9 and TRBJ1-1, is DTGVSQNPRHKITKRGQNVTFRCDPISEHNRLYWYRQTLGQGPEFLTYFQNEAQLEKSRLLSDRFSAERPKGSFSTLEIQRTEQGDSAMYLCASTQREGAHTEAFFGQGTRLTVV.

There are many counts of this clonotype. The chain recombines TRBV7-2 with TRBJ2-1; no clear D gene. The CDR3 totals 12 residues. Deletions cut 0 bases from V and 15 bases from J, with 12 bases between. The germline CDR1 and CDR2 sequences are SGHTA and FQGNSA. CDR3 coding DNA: TGTGCCAGCAGCTTAGCAGGCCTCATCCGGTTCTTC. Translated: CASSLAGLIRFF.

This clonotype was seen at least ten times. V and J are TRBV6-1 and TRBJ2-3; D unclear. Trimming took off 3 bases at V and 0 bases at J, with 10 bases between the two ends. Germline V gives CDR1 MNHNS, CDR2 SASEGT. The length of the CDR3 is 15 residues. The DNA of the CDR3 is TGTGCCAGCAGTGACGACACTACTAGCACAGATACGCAGTATTTT. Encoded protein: CASSDDTTSTDTQYF.

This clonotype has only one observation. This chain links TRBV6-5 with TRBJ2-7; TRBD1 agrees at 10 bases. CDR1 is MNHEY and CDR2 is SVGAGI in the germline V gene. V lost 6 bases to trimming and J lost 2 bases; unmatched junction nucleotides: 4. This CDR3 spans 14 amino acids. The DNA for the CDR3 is TGTGCCAGCAGAATCGGACAGGGGGCCTACGAGCAGTACTTC. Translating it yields CASRIGQGAYEQYF.

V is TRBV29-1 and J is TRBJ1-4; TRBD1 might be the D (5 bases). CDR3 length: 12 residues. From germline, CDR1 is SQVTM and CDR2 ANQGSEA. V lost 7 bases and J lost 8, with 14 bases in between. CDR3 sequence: CSAARRGEKLFF. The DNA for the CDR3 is TGCAGCGCCGCTCGGCGGGGCGAAAAACTGTTTTTT. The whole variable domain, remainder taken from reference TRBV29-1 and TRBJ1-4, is SAVISQKPSRDICQRGTSLTIQCQVDSQVTMMFWYRQQPGQSLTLIATANQGSEATYESGFVIDKFPISRPNLTFSTLTVSNMSPEDSSIYLCSAARRGEKLFFGSGTQLSVL.

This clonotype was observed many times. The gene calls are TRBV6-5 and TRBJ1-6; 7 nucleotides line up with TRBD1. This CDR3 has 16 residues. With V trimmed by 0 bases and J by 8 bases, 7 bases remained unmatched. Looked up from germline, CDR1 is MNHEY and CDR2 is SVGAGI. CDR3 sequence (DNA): TGTGCCAGCAGTTACTCCCAGAGGGGGCTTGATTCACCCCTCCACTTT. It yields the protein CASSYSQRGLDSPLHF.

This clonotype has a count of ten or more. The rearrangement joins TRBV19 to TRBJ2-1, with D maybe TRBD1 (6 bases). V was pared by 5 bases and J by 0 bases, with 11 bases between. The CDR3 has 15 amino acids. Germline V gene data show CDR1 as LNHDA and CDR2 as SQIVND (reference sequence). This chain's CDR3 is CASSVGRGSYNEQFF. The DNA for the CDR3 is TGTGCCAGTAGTGTGGGCAGGGGCTCCTACAATGAGCAGTTCTTC.

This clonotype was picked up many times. In nucleotides, the CDR3 is TGTGCCAGCAGCTACGACAGGGGCCCCTACGAGCAGTACTTC. Translated, it gives CASSYDRGPYEQYF. This chain joins TRBV7-3 and TRBJ2-7, with 8 bases lining up with TRBD1. V lost 4 bases and J lost 2; bases outside the gene matches: 4. There are 14 residues in the CDR3. Germline V lookup: CDR1 SGHTA, CDR2 FQGTGA.

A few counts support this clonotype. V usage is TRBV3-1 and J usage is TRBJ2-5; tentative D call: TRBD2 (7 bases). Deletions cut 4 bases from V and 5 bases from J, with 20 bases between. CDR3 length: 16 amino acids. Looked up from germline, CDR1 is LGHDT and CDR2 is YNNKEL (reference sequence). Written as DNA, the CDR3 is TGTGCCAGCAGCCTCCTAGGGGGGGGGGAGAAGGAGACCCAGTACTTC. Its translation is CASSLLGGGEKETQYF.

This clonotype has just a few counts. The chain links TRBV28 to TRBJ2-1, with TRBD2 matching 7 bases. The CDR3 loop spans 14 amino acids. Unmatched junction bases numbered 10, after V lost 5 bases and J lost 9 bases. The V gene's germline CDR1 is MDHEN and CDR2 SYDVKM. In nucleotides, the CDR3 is TGTGCCAGCAGTGGGGGGGGGACCCCGAGTGAGCAGTTCTTC. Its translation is CASSGGGTPSEQFF.

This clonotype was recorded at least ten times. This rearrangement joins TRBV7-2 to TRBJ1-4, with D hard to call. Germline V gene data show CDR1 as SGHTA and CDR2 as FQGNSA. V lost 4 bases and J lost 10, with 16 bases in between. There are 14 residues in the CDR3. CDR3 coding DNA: TGTGCCAGCAGCTCGCAGGAAGGGAAGGGAAAACTGTTTTTT. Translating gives CASSSQEGKGKLFF.

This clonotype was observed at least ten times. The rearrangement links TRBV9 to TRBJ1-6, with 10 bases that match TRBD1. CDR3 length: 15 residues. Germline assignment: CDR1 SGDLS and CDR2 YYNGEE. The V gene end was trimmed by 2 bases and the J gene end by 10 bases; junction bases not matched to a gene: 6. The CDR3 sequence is CASSVDRGQGSPLHF. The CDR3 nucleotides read TGTGCCAGCAGCGTTGACAGGGGGCAAGGGTCACCCCTCCACTTT.

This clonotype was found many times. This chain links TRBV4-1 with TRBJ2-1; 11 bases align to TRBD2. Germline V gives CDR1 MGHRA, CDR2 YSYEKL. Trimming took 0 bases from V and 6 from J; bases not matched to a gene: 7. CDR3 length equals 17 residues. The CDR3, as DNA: TGCGCCAGCAGCCAAGATCGGACTAGCGGGCCTAGCAATGAGCAGTTCTTC. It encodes CASSQDRTSGPSNEQFF.

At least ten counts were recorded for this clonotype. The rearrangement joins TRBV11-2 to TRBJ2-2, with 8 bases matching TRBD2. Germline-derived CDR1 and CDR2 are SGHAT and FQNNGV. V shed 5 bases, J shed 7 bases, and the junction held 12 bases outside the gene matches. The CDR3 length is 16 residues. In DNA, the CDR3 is TGTGCCAGCAGCCCGGGGGTAGCGGGGTGGATCGGGGAGCTGTTTTTT. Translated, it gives CASSPGVAGWIGELFF.

CDR3 sequence (DNA): TGCAGCGTTCCGGGACAGGGCGGCGGCTACACCTTC. Its protein product is CSVPGQGGGYTF. V is TRBV29-1 and J is TRBJ1-2, with 9 positions matching TRBD1. The CDR3 is 12 residues long. The V and J ends lost 5 bases and 8 bases, in that order; junction bases with no gene match: 6. CDR1 SQVTM and CDR2 ANQGSEA come from the germline V gene.

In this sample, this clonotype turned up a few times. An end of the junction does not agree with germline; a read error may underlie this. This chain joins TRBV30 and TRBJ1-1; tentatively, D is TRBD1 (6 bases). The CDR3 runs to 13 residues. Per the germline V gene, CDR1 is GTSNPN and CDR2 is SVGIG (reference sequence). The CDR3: CAWSTTGNAEAFF. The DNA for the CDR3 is TGTGCCTGGAGTACTACAGGGAACGCTGAAGCTTTCTTT. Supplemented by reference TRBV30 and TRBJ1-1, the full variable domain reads SQTIHQWPATLVQPVGSPLSLECTVEGTSNPNLYWYRQAAGRGLQLLFYSVGIGQISSEVPQNLSASRPQDRQFILSSKKLLLSDSGFYLCAWSTTGNAEAFFGQGTRLTVV.

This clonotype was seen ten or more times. CDR3 nucleotides: TGCAGCGTTGAAGGGGAAAGGGGGGGGACGAACACTGAAGCTTTCTTT. Residues: CSVEGERGGTNTEAFF. The chain couples TRBV29-1 to TRBJ1-1; TRBD1 might be the D (6 bases). The CDR3 covers 16 residues. Germline CDR1 SQVTM, CDR2 ANQGSEA. With 1 base removed from V and 1 base from J, the gap between germline ends came to 16 bases.

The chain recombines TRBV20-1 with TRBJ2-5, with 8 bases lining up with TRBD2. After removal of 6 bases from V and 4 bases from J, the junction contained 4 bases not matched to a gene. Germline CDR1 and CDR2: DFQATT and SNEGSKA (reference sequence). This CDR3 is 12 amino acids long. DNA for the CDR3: TGCAGTGCCGGACTAGCAGGAGAGACCCAGTACTTC. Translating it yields CSAGLAGETQYF.

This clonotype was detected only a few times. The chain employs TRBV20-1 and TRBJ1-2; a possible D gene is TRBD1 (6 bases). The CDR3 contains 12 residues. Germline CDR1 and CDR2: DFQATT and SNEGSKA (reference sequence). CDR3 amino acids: CGRQVMDYGYTF. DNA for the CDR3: TGCGGTCGACAGGTTATGGACTATGGCTACACCTTC.

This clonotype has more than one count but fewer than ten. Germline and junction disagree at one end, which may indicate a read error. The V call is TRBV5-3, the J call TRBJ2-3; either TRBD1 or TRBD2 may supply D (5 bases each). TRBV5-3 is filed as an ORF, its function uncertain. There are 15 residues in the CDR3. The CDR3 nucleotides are TGTGCCAGCAGCTTGGGCGGGCAGGGCCCAGATACGCAGTATTTT. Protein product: CASSLGGQGPDTQYF.

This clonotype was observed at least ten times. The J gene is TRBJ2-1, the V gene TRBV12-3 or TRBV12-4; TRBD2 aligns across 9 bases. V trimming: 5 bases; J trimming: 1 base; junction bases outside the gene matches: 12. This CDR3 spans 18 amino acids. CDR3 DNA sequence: TGTGCCAGCAGTCCTTCACTTAGCGGGAGTGGGTCCTACAATGAGCAGTTCTTC. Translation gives CASSPSLSGSGSYNEQFF.

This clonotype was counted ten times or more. CDR3 in DNA: TGTGCCAGCAGCTCACCATCTGGCAGCACGAACACTGAAGCTTTCTTT. As protein: CASSSPSGSTNTEAFF. The chain joins TRBV7-9 to TRBJ1-1; D is ambiguous. The CDR3 totals 16 residues. The ends were cut back, 4 bases at V and 1 base at J, with 16 bases in the middle. Looked up from germline, CDR1 is SEHNR and CDR2 is FQNEAQ (reference sequence).

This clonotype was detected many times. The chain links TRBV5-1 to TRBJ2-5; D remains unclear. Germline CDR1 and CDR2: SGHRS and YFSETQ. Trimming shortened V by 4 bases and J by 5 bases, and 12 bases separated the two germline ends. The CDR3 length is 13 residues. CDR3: CASSLILGETQYF. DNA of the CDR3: TGCGCCAGCAGCCTAATATTAGGCGAGACCCAGTACTTC.

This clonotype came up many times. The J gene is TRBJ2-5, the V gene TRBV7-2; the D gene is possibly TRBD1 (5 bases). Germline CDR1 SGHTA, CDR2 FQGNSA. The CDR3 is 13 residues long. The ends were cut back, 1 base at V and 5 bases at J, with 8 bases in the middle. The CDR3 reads CASSLEWGETQYF. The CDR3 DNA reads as TGTGCCAGCAGCTTAGAGTGGGGCGAGACCCAGTACTTC.

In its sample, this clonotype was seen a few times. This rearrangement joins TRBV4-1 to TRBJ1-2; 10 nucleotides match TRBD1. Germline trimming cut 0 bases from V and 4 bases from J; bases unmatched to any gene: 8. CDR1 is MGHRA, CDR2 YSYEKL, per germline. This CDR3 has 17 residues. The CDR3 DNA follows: TGCGCCAGCAGCCAAGAGGCTGGGACAGGGGCCACCTATGGCTACACCTTC. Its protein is CASSQEAGTGATYGYTF.

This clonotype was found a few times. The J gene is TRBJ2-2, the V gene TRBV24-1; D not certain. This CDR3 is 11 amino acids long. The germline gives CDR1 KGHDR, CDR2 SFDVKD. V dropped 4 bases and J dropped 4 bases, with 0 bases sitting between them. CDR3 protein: CATSDTGELFF. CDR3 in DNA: TGTGCCACCAGTGACACCGGGGAGCTGTTTTTT.

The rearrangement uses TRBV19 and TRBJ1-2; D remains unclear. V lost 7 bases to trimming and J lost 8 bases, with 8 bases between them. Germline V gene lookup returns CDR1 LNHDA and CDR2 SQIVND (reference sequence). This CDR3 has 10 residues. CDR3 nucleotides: TGTGCCAGTATCCAAGAGGGCTACACCTTC. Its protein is CASIQEGYTF.

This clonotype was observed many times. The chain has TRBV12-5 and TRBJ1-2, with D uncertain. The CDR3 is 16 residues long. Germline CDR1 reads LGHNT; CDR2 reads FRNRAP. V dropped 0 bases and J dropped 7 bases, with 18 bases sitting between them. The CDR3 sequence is CASGLVLALLEGGYTF. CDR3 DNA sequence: TGTGCTAGTGGTTTGGTACTTGCACTTTTGGAGGGTGGCTACACCTTC.